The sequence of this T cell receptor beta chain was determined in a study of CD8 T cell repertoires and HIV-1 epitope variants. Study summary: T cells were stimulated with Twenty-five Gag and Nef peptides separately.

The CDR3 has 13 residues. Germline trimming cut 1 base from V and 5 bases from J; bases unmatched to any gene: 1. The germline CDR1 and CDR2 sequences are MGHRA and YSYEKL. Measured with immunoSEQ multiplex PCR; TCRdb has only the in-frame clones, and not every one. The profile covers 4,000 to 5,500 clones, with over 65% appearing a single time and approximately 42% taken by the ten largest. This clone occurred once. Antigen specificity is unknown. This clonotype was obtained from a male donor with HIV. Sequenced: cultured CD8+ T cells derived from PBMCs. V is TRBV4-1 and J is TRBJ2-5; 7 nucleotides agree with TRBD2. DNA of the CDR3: TGCGCCAGCAGCCAAGTCGGGGGGGAGACCCAGTACTTC. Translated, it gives CASSQVGGETQYF.